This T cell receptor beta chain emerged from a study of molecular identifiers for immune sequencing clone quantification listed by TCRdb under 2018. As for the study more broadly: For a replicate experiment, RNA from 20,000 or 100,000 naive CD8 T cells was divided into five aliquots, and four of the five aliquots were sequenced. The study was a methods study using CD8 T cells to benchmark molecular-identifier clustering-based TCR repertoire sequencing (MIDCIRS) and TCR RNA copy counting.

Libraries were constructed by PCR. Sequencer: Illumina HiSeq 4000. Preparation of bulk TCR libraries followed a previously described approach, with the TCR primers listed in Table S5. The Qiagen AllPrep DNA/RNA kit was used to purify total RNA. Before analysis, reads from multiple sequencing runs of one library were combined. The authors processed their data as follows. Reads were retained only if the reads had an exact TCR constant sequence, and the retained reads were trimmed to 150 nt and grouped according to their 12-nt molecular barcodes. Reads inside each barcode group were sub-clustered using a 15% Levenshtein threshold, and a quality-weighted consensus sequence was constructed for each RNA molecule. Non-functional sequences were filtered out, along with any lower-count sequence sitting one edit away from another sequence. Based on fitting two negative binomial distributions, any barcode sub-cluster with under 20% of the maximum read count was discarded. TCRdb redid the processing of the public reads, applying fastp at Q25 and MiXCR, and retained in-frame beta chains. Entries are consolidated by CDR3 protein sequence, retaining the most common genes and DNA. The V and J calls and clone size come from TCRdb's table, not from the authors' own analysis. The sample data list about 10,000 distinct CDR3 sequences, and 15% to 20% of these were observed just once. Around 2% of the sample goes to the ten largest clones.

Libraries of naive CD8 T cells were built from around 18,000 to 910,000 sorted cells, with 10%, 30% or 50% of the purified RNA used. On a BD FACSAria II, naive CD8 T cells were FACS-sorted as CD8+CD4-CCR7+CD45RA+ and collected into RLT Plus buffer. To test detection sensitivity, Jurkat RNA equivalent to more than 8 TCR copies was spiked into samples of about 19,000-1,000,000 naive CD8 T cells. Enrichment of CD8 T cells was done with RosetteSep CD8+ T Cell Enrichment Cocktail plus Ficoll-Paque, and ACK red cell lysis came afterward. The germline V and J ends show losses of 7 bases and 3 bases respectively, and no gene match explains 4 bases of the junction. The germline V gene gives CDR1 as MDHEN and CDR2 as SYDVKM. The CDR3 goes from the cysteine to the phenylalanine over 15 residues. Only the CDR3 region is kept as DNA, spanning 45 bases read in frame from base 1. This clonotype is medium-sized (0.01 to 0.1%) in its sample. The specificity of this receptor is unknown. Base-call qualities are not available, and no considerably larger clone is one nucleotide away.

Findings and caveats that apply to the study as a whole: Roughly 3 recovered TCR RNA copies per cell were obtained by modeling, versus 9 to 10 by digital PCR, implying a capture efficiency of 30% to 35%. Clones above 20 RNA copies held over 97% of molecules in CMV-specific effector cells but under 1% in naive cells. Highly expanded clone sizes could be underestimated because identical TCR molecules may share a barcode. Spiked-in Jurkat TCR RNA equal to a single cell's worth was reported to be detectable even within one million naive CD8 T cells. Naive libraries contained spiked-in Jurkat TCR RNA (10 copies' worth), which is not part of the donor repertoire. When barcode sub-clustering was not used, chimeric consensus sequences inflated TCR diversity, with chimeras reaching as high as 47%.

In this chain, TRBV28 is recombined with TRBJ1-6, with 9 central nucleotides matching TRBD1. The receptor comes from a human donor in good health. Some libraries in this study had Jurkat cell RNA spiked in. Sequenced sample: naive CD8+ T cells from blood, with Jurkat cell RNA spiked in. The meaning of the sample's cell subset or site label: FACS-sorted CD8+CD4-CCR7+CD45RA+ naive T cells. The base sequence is TGTGCCAGCACACAGGGGGCATTCTATAATTCACCCCTCCACTTT. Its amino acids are CASTQGAFYNSPLHF.